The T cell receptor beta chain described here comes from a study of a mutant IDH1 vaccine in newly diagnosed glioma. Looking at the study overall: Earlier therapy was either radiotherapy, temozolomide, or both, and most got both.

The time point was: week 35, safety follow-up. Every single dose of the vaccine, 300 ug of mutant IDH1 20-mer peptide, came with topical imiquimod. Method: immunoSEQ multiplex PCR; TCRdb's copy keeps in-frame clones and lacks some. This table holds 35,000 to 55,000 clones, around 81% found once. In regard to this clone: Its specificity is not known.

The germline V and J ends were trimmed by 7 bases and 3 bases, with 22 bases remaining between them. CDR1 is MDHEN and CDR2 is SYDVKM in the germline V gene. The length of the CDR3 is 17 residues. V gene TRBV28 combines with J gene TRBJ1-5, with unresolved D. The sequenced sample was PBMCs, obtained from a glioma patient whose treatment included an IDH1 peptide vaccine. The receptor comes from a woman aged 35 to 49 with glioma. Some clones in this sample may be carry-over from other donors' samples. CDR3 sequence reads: CASTLWRTNRPNQPQHF. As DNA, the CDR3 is TGTGCCAGCACCTTGTGGAGGACGAATCGACCCAATCAGCCCCAGCATTTT.